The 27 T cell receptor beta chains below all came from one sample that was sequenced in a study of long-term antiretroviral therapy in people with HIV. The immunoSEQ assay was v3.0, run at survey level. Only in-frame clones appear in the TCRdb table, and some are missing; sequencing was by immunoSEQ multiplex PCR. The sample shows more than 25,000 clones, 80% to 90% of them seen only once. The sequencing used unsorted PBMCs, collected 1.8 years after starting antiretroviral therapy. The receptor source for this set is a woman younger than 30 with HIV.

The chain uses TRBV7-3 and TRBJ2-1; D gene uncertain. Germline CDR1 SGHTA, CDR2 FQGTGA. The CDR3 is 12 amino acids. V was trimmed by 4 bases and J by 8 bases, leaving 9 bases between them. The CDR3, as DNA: TGTGCCAGCAGCTCAAACGGGTATGAGCAGTTCTTC. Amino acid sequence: CASSSNGYEQFF. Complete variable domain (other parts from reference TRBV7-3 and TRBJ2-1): GAGVSQTPSNKVTEKGKYVELRCDPISGHTALYWYRQSLGQGPEFLIYFQGTGAADDSGLPNDRFFAVRPEGSVSTLKIQRTERGDSAVYLCASSSNGYEQFFGPGTRLTVL.

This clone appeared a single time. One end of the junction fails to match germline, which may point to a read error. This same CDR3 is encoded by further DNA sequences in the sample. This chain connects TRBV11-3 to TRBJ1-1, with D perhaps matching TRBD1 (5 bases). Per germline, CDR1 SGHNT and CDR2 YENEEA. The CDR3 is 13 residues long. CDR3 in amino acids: CASSSQGEGEAFF. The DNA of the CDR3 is TGTGCCAGCAGCTCCCAGGGAGAGGGTGAAGCCTTCTTT. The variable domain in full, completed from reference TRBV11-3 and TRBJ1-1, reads EAGVVQSPRYKIIEKKQPVAFWCNPISGHNTLYWYLQNLGQGPELLIRYENEEAVDDSQLPKDRFSAERLKGVDSTLKIQPAELGDSAVYLCASSSQGEGEAFFGQGTRLTVV.

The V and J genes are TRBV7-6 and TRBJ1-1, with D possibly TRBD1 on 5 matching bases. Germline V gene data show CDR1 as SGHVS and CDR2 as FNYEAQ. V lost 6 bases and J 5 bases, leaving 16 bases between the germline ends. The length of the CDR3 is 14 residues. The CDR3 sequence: CASSNLGERTEAFF. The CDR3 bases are TGTGCCAGCAGTAATTTAGGGGAGAGGACTGAAGCTTTCTTT. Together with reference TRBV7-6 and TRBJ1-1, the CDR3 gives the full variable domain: GAGVSQSPRYKVTKRGQDVALRCDPISGHVSLYWYRQALGQGPEFLTYFNYEAQQDKSGLPNDRFSAERPEGSISTLTIQRTEQRDSAMYRCASSNLGERTEAFFGQGTRLTVV.

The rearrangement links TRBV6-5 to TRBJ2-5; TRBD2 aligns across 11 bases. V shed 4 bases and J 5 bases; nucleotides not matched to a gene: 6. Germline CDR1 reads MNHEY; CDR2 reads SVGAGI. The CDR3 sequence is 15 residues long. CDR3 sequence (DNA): TGTGCCAGCAGTTCCTCGGGACTAGCGGTGGAGACCCAGTACTTC. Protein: CASSSSGLAVETQYF.

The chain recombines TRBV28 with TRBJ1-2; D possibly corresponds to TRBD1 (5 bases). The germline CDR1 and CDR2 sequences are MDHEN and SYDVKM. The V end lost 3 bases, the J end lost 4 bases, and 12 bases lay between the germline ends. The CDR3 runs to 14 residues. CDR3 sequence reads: CASSLLSTAYGYTF. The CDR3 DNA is TGTGCCAGCAGTTTGCTTTCGACAGCCTATGGCTACACCTTC.

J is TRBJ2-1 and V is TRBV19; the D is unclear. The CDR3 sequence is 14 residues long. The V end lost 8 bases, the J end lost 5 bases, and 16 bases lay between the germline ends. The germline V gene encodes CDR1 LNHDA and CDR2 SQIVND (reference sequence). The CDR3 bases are TGTGCCAGTCCAACATCGCGGCTTCACAATGAGCAGTTCTTC. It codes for CASPTSRLHNEQFF.

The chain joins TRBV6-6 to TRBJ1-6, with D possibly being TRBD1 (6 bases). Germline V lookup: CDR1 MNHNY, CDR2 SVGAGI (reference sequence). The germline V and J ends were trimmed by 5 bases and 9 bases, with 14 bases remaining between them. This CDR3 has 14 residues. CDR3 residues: CASSDSGEGSPLHF. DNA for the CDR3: TGTGCCAGCAGTGATTCAGGGGAAGGTTCACCCCTCCACTTT.

CDR3 sequence reads: CASMRGANSNYGYTF. CDR3 coding DNA: TGTGCCAGTATGCGGGGGGCCAACTCTAACTATGGCTACACCTTC. This sequence joins TRBV6-5 and TRBJ1-2; D perhaps matches TRBD1 (6 bases). Germline V gives CDR1 MNHEY, CDR2 SVGAGI. V was shortened by 9 bases and J by 0 bases, with 17 bases between the two germline ends. This CDR3 comprises 15 residues.

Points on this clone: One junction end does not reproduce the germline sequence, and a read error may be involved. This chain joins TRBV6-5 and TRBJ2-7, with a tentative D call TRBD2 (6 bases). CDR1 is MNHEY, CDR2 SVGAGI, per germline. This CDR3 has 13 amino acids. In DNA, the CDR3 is TGTGCCAGCAGTACGGGACTCTCCTCCGAGCAGTACTTC. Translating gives CASSTGLSSEQYF.

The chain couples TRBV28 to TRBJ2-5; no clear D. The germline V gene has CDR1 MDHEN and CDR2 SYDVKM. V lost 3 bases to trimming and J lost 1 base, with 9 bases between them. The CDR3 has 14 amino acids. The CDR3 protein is CASSLLGPQETQYF. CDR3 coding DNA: TGTGCCAGCAGTTTGCTAGGGCCCCAAGAGACCCAGTACTTC. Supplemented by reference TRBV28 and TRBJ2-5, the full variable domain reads DVKVTQSSRYLVKRTGEKVFLECVQDMDHENMFWYRQDPGLGLRLIYFSYDVKMKEKGDIPEGYSVSREKKERFSLILESASTNQTSMYLCASSLLGPQETQYFGPGTRLLVL.

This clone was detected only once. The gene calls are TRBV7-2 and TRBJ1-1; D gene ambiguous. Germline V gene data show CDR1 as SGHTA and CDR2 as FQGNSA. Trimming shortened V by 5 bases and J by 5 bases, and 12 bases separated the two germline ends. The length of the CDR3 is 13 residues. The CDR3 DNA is TGTGCCAGCAGCCCCCGGACTGGGACTGAAGCTTTCTTT. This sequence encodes CASSPRTGTEAFF.

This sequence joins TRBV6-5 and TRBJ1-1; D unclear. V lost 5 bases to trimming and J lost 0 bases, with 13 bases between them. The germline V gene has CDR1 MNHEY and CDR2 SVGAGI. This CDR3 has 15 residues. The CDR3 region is CASSHLRILNTEAFF. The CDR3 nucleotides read TGTGCCAGCAGTCACCTCCGTATTCTGAACACTGAAGCTTTCTTT.

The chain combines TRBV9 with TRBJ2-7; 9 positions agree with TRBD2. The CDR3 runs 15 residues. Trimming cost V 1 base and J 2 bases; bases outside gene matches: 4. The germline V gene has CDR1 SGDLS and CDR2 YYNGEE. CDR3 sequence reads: CASSVRGLAPYEQYF. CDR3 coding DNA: TGTGCCAGCAGCGTAAGAGGACTAGCGCCCTACGAGCAGTACTTC.

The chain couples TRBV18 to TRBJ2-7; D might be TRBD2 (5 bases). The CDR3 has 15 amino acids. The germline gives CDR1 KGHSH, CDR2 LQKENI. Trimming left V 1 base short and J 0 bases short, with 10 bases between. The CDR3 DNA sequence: TGTGCCAGCTCACCACACCCGACTATCTCCTACGAGCAGTACTTC. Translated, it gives CASSPHPTISYEQYF. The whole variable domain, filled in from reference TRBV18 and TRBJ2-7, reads NAGVMQNPRHLVRRRGQEARLRCSPMKGHSHVYWYRQLPEEGLKFMVYLQKENIIDESGMPKERFSAEFPKEGPSILRIQQVVRGDSAAYFCASSPHPTISYEQYFGPGTRLTVT.

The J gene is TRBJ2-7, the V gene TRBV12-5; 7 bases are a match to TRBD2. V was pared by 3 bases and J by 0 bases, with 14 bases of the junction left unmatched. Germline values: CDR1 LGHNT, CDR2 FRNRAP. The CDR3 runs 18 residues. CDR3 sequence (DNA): TGTGCTAGTGGTTTTACGCTATCTGGAGGCGGGAGCTCCTACGAGCAGTACTTC. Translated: CASGFTLSGGGSSYEQYF.

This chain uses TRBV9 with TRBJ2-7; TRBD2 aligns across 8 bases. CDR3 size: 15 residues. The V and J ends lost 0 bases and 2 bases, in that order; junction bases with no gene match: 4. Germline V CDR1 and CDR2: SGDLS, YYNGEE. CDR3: CASSVEFGRAYEQYF. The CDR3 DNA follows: TGTGCCAGCAGCGTAGAATTCGGGAGGGCCTACGAGCAGTACTTC.

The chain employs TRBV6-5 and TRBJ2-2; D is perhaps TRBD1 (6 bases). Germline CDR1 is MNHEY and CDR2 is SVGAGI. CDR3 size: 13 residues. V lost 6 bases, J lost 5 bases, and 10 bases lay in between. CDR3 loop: CASRRTATGELFF. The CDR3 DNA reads TGTGCCAGCAGGCGGACAGCGACCGGGGAGCTGTTTTTT.

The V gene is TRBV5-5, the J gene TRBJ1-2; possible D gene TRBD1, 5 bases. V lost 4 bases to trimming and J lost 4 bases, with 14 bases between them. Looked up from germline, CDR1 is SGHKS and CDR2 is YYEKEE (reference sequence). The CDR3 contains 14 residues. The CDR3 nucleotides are TGTGCCAGCAGCCAAGGTGACAGTGTCTATGGCTACACCTTC. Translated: CASSQGDSVYGYTF.

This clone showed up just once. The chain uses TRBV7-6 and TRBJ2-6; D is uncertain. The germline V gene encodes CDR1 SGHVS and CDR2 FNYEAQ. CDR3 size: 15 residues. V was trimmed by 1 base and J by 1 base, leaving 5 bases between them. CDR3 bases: TGTGCCAGCAGCTTAGAAGGGTCTGGGGCCAACGTCCTGACTTTC. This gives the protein CASSLEGSGANVLTF.

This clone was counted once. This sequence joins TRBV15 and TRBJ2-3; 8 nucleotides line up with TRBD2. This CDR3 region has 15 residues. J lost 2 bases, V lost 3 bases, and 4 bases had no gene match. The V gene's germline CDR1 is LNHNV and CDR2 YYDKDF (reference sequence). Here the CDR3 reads CATSSGGLVTDTQYF. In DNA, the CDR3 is TGTGCCACCAGCAGTGGGGGACTAGTCACAGATACGCAGTATTTT. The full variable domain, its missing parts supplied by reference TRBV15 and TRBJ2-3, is DAMVIQNPRYQVTQFGKPVTLSCSQTLNHNVMYWYQQKSSQAPKLLFHYYDKDFNNEADTPDNFQSRRPNTSFCFLDIRSPGLGDTAMYLCATSSGGLVTDTQYFGPGTRLTVL.

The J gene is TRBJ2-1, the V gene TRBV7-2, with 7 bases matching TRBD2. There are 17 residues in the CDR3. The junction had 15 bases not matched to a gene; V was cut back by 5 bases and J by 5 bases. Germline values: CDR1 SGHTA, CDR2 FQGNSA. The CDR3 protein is CASSSREAPFGNNEQFF. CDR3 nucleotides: TGTGCCAGCAGCAGTCGGGAGGCACCATTCGGGAACAATGAGCAGTTCTTC.

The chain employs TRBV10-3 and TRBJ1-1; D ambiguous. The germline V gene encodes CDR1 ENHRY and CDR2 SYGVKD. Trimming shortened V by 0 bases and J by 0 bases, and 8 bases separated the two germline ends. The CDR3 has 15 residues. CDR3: CAISESETMNTEAFF. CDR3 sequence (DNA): TGTGCCATCAGTGAGTCTGAGACCATGAACACTGAAGCTTTCTTT.

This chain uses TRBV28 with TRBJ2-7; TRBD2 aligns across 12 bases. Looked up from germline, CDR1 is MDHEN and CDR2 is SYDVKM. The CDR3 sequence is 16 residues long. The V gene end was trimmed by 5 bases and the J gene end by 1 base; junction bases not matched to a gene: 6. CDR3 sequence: CASSRHGLAGSYEQYF. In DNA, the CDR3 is TGTGCCAGCAGTCGCCATGGACTAGCGGGATCCTACGAGCAGTACTTC.

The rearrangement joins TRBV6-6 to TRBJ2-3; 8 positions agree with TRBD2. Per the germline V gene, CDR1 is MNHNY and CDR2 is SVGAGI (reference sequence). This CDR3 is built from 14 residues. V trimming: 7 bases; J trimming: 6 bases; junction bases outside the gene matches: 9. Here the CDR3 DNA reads TGTGCCAGCAAGGGACTAGGGGTCTCGGATACGCAGTATTTT. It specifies CASKGLGVSDTQYF.

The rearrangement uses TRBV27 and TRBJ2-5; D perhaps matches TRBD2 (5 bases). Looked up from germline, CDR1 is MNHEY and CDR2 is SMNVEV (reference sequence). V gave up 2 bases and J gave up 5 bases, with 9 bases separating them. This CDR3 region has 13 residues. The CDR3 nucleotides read TGTGCCAGCAGTTTACGGGGTTGGGAGACCCAGTACTTC. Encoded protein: CASSLRGWETQYF.

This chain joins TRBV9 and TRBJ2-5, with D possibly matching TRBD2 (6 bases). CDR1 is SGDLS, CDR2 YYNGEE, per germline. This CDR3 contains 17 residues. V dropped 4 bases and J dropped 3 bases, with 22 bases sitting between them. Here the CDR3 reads CASSSAVRAGHKETQYF. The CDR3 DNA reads TGTGCCAGCAGCTCCGCCGTGAGAGCGGGTCATAAAGAGACCCAGTACTTC.

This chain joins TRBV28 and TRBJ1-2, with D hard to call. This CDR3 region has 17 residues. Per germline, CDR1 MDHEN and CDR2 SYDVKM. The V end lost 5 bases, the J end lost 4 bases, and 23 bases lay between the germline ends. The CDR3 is CASSQRRVARFGYGYTF. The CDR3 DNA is TGTGCCAGCAGTCAAAGACGGGTGGCAAGGTTTGGCTATGGCTACACCTTC.